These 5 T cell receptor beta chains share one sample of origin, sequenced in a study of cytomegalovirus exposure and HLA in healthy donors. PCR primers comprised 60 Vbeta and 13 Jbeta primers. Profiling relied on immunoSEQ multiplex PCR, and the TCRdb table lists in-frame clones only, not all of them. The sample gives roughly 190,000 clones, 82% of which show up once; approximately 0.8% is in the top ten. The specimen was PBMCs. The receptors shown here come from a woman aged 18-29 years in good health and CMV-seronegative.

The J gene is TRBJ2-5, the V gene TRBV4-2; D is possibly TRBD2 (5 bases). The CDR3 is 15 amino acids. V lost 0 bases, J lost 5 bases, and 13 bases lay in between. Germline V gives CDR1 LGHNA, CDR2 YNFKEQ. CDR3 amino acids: CASSQDEGRSETQYF. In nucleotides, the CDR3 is TGTGCCAGCAGCCAAGATGAGGGTAGGTCGGAGACCCAGTACTTC.

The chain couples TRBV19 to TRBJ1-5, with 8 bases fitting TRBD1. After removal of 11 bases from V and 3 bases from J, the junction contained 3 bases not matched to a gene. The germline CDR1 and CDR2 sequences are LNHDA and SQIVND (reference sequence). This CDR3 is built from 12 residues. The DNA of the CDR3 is TGTGCCGACAGGGGACTCAATCAGCCCCAGCATTTT. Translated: CADRGLNQPQHF.

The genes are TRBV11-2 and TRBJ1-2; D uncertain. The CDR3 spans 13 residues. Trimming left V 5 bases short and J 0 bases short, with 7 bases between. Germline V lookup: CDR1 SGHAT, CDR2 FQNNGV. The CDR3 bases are TGTGCCAGCAGCCCTTACTCTAACTATGGCTACACCTTC. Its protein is CASSPYSNYGYTF.

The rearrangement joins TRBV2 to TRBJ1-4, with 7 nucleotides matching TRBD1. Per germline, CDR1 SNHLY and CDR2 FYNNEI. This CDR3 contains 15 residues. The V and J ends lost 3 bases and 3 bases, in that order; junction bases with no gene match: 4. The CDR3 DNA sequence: TGTGCCAGCAGTGACCCGGGACAGCCTAATGAAAAACTGTTTTTT. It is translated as CASSDPGQPNEKLFF.

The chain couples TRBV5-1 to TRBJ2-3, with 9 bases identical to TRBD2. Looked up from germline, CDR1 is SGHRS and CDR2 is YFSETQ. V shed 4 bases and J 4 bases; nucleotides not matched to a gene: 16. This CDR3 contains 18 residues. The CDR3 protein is CASSRSYRAAGGADTQYF. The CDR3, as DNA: TGCGCCAGCAGCAGGAGCTACAGGGCGGCGGGGGGGGCAGATACGCAGTATTTT.